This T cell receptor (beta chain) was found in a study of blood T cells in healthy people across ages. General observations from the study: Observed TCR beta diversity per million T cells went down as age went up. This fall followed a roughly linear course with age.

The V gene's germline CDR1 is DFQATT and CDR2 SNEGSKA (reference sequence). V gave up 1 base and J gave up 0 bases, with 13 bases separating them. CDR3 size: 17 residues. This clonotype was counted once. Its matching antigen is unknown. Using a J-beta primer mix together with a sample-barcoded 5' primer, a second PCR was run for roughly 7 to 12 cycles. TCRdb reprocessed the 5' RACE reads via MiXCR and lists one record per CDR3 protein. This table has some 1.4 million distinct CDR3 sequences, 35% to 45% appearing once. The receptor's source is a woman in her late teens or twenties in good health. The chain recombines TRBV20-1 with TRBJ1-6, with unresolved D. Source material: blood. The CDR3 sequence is CSARGRPRSSYNSPLHF. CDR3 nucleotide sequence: TGCAGTGCTAGAGGGAGACCCCGGAGCTCCTATAATTCACCCCTCCACTTT.